Listed here are 2 T cell receptor beta chains from one sample, sequenced in a study of long-term antiretroviral therapy in people with HIV. Version v3.0 of the immunoSEQ assay was performed at survey level. Profiling relied on immunoSEQ multiplex PCR, and the TCRdb table lists in-frame clones only, not all of them. The sample has fewer than 40,000 clones; about 96% are singletons. Specimen: unsorted PBMCs, collected 6.9 years after starting antiretroviral therapy. These receptors were taken from a man aged 25-45 years with HIV.

V gene TRBV5-6 combines with J gene TRBJ2-3, with a weak D call TRBD2 (6 bases). Trimming removed 1 base at V and 5 bases at J, with 14 bases between. Germline-derived CDR1 and CDR2 are SGHDT and YYEEEE. This CDR3 has 15 amino acids. CDR3 protein: CASSLWDGGRDTQYF. In DNA, the CDR3 is TGTGCCAGCAGCTTGTGGGACGGAGGGAGAGATACGCAGTATTTT.

This clone appeared a single time. This chain connects TRBV2 to TRBJ2-5; 7 positions match TRBD2. J gave up 5 bases and V 7 bases, and 13 bases lay outside the gene matches. This CDR3 is 15 amino acids long. Germline CDR1 is SNHLY and CDR2 is FYNNEI. The CDR3: CASTRENRVRETQYF. CDR3 coding DNA: TGTGCCAGCACGCGGGAGAACCGGGTTAGGGAGACCCAGTACTTC. The whole variable domain, remainder taken from reference TRBV2 and TRBJ2-5, is EPEVTQTPSHQVTQMGQEVILRCVPISNHLYFYWYRQILGQKVEFLVSFYNNEISEKSEIFDDQFSVERPDGSNFTLKIRSTKLEDSAMYFCASTRENRVRETQYFGPGTRLLVL.